A selection of T cell receptor beta chains follows, all from one sample in a study of blood T cell repertoires in COVID-19. TCRdb keeps only in-frame clones here, not all; method: immunoSEQ multiplex PCR. Of hundreds of thousands of clones listed, about 91% are singletons. Source material: peripheral blood. The receptor source for this set is an older man with acute or convalescent COVID-19. The CDR3 runs from the conserved cysteine through the conserved F or W. Fields, in order: D gene, clone size, V gene, J gene, CDR3 DNA, CDR3 protein. A D gene is named only where the DNA matches it firmly. Only part of the rows carry a size: once, few, many, or a class if the clone is expanded.

.,.,TRBV4-3,TRBJ2-6,TGCGCCAGCAGCCAAGATCTAGGGGTATTGTCCAACGTCCTGACTTTC,CASSQDLGVLSNVLTF
TRBD1,.,TRBV28,TRBJ2-7,TGTGCCAGCAGTTTCGCAACAGGGGGCCTAAACTACGAGCAGTACTTC,CASSFATGGLNYEQYF
.,.,TRBV20-1,TRBJ1-1,TGCAGTGCTAGTGGGCAGTCGAACACTGAAGCTTTCTTT,CSASGQSNTEAFF
TRBD1,.,TRBV19,TRBJ2-2,TGTGCCAGTAGTTTTAGACAGGGGGCGAGCACCGGGGAGCTGTTTTTT,CASSFRQGASTGELFF
TRBD2,.,TRBV7-2,TRBJ2-5,TGTGCCAGCAGCTCCGGGACTAGTTCGAAGACCCAGTACTTC,CASSSGTSSKTQYF
.,.,TRBV5-1,TRBJ1-3,TGCGCCAGCAGCTTGGAGGGGGACCTCTCTGGAAACACCATATATTTT,CASSLEGDLSGNTIYF
TRBD1,.,TRBV5-1,TRBJ1-2,TGCGCCAGCAGCATCGACAGGGCCGCAGATGGCTACACCTTC,CASSIDRAADGYTF
.,.,TRBV12-5,TRBJ2-5,TGTGCTAGTGGTTTGACAGGGACCCAAGAGACCCAGTACTTC,CASGLTGTQETQYF
TRBD1,.,TRBV28,TRBJ1-1,TGTGCCAGCAGAGGATCCCCGGGGACAGACGAAAAGCCTTTCTTT,CASRGSPGTDEKPFF
.,.,TRBV5-5,TRBJ1-6,TGTGCCAGCAGCTTGGTCCTGTATAATTCACCCCTCCACTTT,CASSLVLYNSPLHF
.,.,TRBV7-3,TRBJ2-4,TGTGCCAGCAGCTTCTGGGGGGGCGCGTCCTCTAGTCCCCCAAACATTCAGTACTTC,CASSFWGGASSSPPNIQYF
TRBD2,.,TRBV9,TRBJ2-5,TGTGCCAGCAGCGTAGGGACTAGCGGGGGGGAGACCCAGTACTTC,CASSVGTSGGETQYF
.,.,TRBV28,TRBJ2-7,TGTGCCAGCAGTAGCCAGGGTGCTCACGAGCAGTACTTC,CASSSQGAHEQYF
TRBD1,.,TRBV6-2/TRBV6-3,TRBJ1-2,TGTGCCAGCAGTCCGGGACAGGGGGCAAACGGCTACACCTTC,CASSPGQGANGYTF
TRBD1,.,TRBV6-1,TRBJ2-7,TGTGCCAGCAGTGAAGGGGGCAGGGGGTACTACGAGCAGTACTTC,CASSEGGRGYYEQYF
TRBD2,.,TRBV6-6,TRBJ2-1,TGTGCCAGCAGTTACTCGGGACTAGCCTCTTCCGGACAGTTCTTC,CASSYSGLASSGQFF
TRBD2,.,TRBV19,TRBJ2-3,TGTGCCAGTAGTTTCGGGACTAGCGGAGTCACAGATACGCAGTATTTT,CASSFGTSGVTDTQYF
.,.,TRBV10-3,TRBJ1-4,TGTGCCACAAGCGGGGGTACTAATGAAAAACTGTTTTTT,CATSGGTNEKLFF
TRBD2,.,TRBV4-2,TRBJ2-3,TGTGCCAGCAGCCAAGGGCGGGGGGACACAGATACGCAGTATTTT,CASSQGRGDTDTQYF
.,.,TRBV3-1/TRBV3-2,TRBJ2-3,TGTGCCAGCAGCCAAGCTTCGGGAACGCAGTATTTT,CASSQASGTQYF
TRBD1,few,TRBV6-2/TRBV6-3,TRBJ1-2,TGTGCCAGCAGTACCCCACCTCGGCAGGGGGGATATGGCTACACCTTC,CASSTPPRQGGYGYTF
.,.,TRBV5-1,TRBJ2-2,TGCGCCAGCAGCTTGGAAGGCAGGAAGAACACCGGGGAGCTGTTTTTT,CASSLEGRKNTGELFF
.,.,TRBV10-3,TRBJ2-5,TGTGCCGGTTCGGACTGGACTCAAGAGACCCAGTACTTC,CAGSDWTQETQYF
.,.,TRBV5-6,TRBJ2-2,TGTGCCAGCAGCTTGGGTATCGGGGAGCTGTTTTTT,CASSLGIGELFF
TRBD2,.,TRBV5-8,TRBJ2-1,TGTGCCAGCAGCCAGCGGGGTATGGAGCAGTTCTTC,CASSQRGMEQFF
TRBD2,few,TRBV10-3,TRBJ2-3,TGTGCCATCAGTGCGTCCTTGGGACTAGAAGCGCAGTATTTT,CAISASLGLEAQYF
TRBD2,.,TRBV14,TRBJ2-1,TGTGCCAGCAGCCTACTAGCGGAGCAGTTCTTC,CASSLLAEQFF
.,.,TRBV7-9,TRBJ1-2,TGTGCCAGCAGCTTAGTGGGGGGCTATGGCTACACCTTC,CASSLVGGYGYTF
TRBD1,.,TRBV10-3,TRBJ1-2,TGTGCCATCAGTGGACAGGGGAAGACTAACTATGGCTACACCTTC,CAISGQGKTNYGYTF
.,.,TRBV19,TRBJ2-2,TGTGCCAGTACCTTCCCGGCGGGGAGCGGGGAGCTGTTTTTT,CASTFPAGSGELFF
.,.,TRBV7-8,TRBJ2-1,TGTGCCAGCAGCTTACTGGTGGGGCCCCCCAATGAGCAGTTCTTC,CASSLLVGPPNEQFF
TRBD1,.,TRBV7-9,TRBJ1-4,TGTGCCAGCAGCTTAGTAACAGGGGAGCTAAAAAAACTGTTTTTT,CASSLVTGELKKLFF
.,.,TRBV19,TRBJ1-2,TGTGCCAGTAGAGCTTTGGCAGGCGGGAACTATGGCTACACCTTC,CASRALAGGNYGYTF
TRBD2,.,TRBV5-1,TRBJ2-3,TGCGCCAGCAGCCTATGGACTAGCGGCAGCACAGATACGCAGTATTTT,CASSLWTSGSTDTQYF
TRBD2,.,TRBV29-1,TRBJ2-2,TGCAGCGCGGGACTAGCGGGAACGGCGAACACCGGGGAGCTGTTTTTT,CSAGLAGTANTGELFF
.,.,TRBV4-3,TRBJ2-7,TGCGCCAGCAGCCCGCATGGCGGTGACTACGAGCAGTACTTC,CASSPHGGDYEQYF
.,.,TRBV4-2,TRBJ1-4,TGTGCCAGCAGCCAAGGGTCTCTCCGGGTCCCCGGTAATGAAAAACTGTTTTTT,CASSQGSLRVPGNEKLFF
TRBD1,.,TRBV5-1,TRBJ1-2,TGCGCCAGCAGCTTGGGGGACAGGGGGCTGAAGGATGGCTACACCTTC,CASSLGDRGLKDGYTF
TRBD1,.,TRBV7-2,TRBJ2-1,TGTGCCAGCAGGGCGGGACAGGGATCCTACAATGAGCAGTTCTTC,CASRAGQGSYNEQFF
TRBD2,.,TRBV6-2/TRBV6-3,TRBJ2-1,TGTGCCAGCAGCTGGACTAGCGGGAGGGCCCTATACAATGAGCAGTTCTTC,CASSWTSGRALYNEQFF
TRBD2,.,TRBV29-1,TRBJ2-1,TGCAGCGTTGCCGGACTAGCGGGAAAGGGGTACAATGAGCAGTTCTTC,CSVAGLAGKGYNEQFF
.,.,TRBV6-4,TRBJ2-3,TGTGCCAGCTCAAGACGGGCAGGGGCGAGCACAGATACGCAGTATTTT,CASSRRAGASTDTQYF
.,.,TRBV6-2/TRBV6-3,TRBJ1-5,TGTGCCAGCAGCCCGCGACAGGAAAATCAGCCCCAGCATTTT,CASSPRQENQPQHF
.,.,TRBV27,TRBJ2-3,TGTGCCAGCAGTTTGGGTTTAGTGGAGCCTAGCACAGATACGCAGTATTTT,CASSLGLVEPSTDTQYF
TRBD1,.,TRBV29-1,TRBJ2-7,TGCAGCGTCGCCGGGACAGACACCTACGAGCAGTACTTC,CSVAGTDTYEQYF
.,.,TRBV20-1,TRBJ1-1,TGCAGTGCTAGTAATGCGGTGAACACTGAAGCTTTCTTT,CSASNAVNTEAFF
.,.,TRBV7-9,TRBJ2-7,TGTGCCAGCAGCCCAGACATCTCCTACGAGCAGTACTTC,CASSPDISYEQYF
.,.,TRBV6-5,TRBJ1-1,TGTGCCAGCAGCCGGTTCTGGAACACTGAAGCTTTCTTT,CASSRFWNTEAFF
.,.,TRBV3-1/TRBV3-2,TRBJ2-7,TGTGCCAGCAGCGACAGTTACGAGCAGTACTTC,CASSDSYEQYF